Listed below are T cell receptor beta chains from one sample, sequenced in a study of blood T cell repertoires in COVID-19. The method was immunoSEQ multiplex PCR; TCRdb's version includes in-frame clones alone and lacks a portion of them. The table shows around 340,000 clones, with around nine tenths occurring only once. Sequenced input: PBMCs or T cells enriched from blood (not recorded which). These TCRs come from a woman in her 30s who had been exposed to COVID-19. Both conserved end residues are part of each CDR3. D genes are given only for firm matches. Expanded clones get a size class; other rows say once, few or many, or leave the size out.

clone_size: NA; j_call: TRBJ1-5; v_call: TRBV5-8; cdr3_length: 16; d_call: TRBD1; cdr3_aa: CASSQDRLFSNQPQHF; cdr3_nt: TGTGCCAGCAGCCAGGACAGGTTGTTCAGCAATCAGCCCCAGCATTTT
clone_size: NA; j_call: TRBJ1-6; v_call: TRBV27; cdr3_length: 14; d_call: NA; cdr3_aa: CASREGLNNSPLHF; cdr3_nt: TGTGCCAGCAGAGAGGGACTGAATAATTCACCCCTCCACTTT
clone_size: NA; j_call: TRBJ1-2; v_call: TRBV27; cdr3_length: 15; d_call: NA; cdr3_aa: CASRRASQGRDGYTF; cdr3_nt: TGTGCCAGCAGAAGAGCCTCACAGGGCAGGGATGGCTACACCTTC
clone_size: NA; j_call: TRBJ2-7; v_call: TRBV3-1/TRBV3-2; cdr3_length: 14; d_call: TRBD1; cdr3_aa: CASSLTGGPYEQYF; cdr3_nt: TGTGCCAGCAGCCTAACAGGGGGCCCCTACGAGCAGTACTTC
clone_size: NA; j_call: TRBJ1-4; v_call: TRBV4-1; cdr3_length: 17; d_call: TRBD1; cdr3_aa: CASTSTGTGATNEKLFF; cdr3_nt: TGCGCCAGCACTTCGACAGGGACGGGGGCAACTAATGAAAAACTGTTTTTT
clone_size: few; j_call: TRBJ2-7; v_call: TRBV4-1; cdr3_length: 17; d_call: NA; cdr3_aa: CASSQETRAGQSYEQYF; cdr3_nt: TGCGCCAGCAGCCAAGAAACTAGGGCAGGCCAATCCTACGAGCAGTACTTC
clone_size: NA; j_call: TRBJ2-5; v_call: TRBV7-2; cdr3_length: 16; d_call: TRBD2; cdr3_aa: CASSLIAGVGLETQYF; cdr3_nt: TGTGCCAGCAGCTTAATAGCGGGAGTGGGCCTGGAGACCCAGTACTTC
clone_size: once; j_call: TRBJ1-3; v_call: TRBV10-2; cdr3_length: 13; d_call: NA; cdr3_aa: CASLQEPGNTIYF; cdr3_nt: TGCGCCAGCCTTCAGGAACCCGGAAACACCATATATTTT
clone_size: NA; j_call: TRBJ2-1; v_call: TRBV10-2; cdr3_length: 15; d_call: TRBD2; cdr3_aa: CASRETSGRGDEQFF; cdr3_nt: TGCGCCAGCAGAGAAACTAGCGGGAGGGGGGATGAGCAGTTCTTC
clone_size: NA; j_call: TRBJ2-7; v_call: TRBV28; cdr3_length: 17; d_call: TRBD2; cdr3_aa: CASSLLPGLVSSYEQYF; cdr3_nt: TGTGCCAGCAGTCTGCTACCGGGACTAGTTAGCTCCTACGAGCAGTACTTC
clone_size: once; j_call: TRBJ2-1; v_call: TRBV7-9; cdr3_length: 14; d_call: NA; cdr3_aa: CASTETGIDNEQFF; cdr3_nt: TGTGCCAGCACCGAGACCGGGATTGACAATGAGCAGTTCTTC
clone_size: NA; j_call: TRBJ1-5; v_call: TRBV11-3; cdr3_length: 13; d_call: NA; cdr3_aa: CASSFGGDQPQHF; cdr3_nt: TGTGCCAGCAGCTTTGGGGGGGATCAGCCCCAGCATTTT
clone_size: few; j_call: TRBJ2-7; v_call: TRBV7-3; cdr3_length: 13; d_call: NA; cdr3_aa: CASSPKADYEQYF; cdr3_nt: TGTGCCAGCAGTCCCAAAGCGGATTACGAGCAGTACTTC
clone_size: NA; j_call: TRBJ1-2; v_call: TRBV6-2/TRBV6-3; cdr3_length: 15; d_call: NA; cdr3_aa: CASSPGGKSNYGYTF; cdr3_nt: TGTGCCAGCAGTCCGGGGGGGAAATCTAACTATGGCTACACCTTC
clone_size: NA; j_call: TRBJ1-1; v_call: TRBV6-5; cdr3_length: 14; d_call: NA; cdr3_aa: CASRAMVGRTEAFF; cdr3_nt: TGTGCCAGCAGGGCTATGGTTGGGAGGACTGAAGCTTTCTTT
clone_size: NA; j_call: TRBJ1-1; v_call: TRBV6-5; cdr3_length: 14; d_call: NA; cdr3_aa: CASSYSRVNTEAFF; cdr3_nt: TGTGCCAGCAGTTACTCTCGGGTGAACACTGAAGCTTTCTTT
clone_size: NA; j_call: TRBJ2-7; v_call: TRBV5-4; cdr3_length: 14; d_call: TRBD2; cdr3_aa: CASRESGSNYEQYF; cdr3_nt: TGTGCCAGCAGGGAAAGCGGGAGTAACTACGAGCAGTACTTC
clone_size: NA; j_call: TRBJ2-6; v_call: TRBV19; cdr3_length: 17; d_call: NA; cdr3_aa: CASSPGRGSSGANVLTF; cdr3_nt: TGTGCCAGTAGTCCAGGCAGGGGTAGCTCTGGGGCCAACGTCCTGACTTTC
clone_size: few; j_call: TRBJ2-2; v_call: TRBV7-6; cdr3_length: 17; d_call: NA; cdr3_aa: CASSLASQGGYTGELFF; cdr3_nt: TGTGCCAGCAGCTTAGCGAGTCAGGGGGGATACACCGGGGAGCTGTTTTTT
clone_size: NA; j_call: TRBJ1-2; v_call: TRBV12-3/TRBV12-4; cdr3_length: 13; d_call: TRBD1; cdr3_aa: CASRMDRGRGYTF; cdr3_nt: TGTGCCAGCAGAATGGACAGGGGGCGAGGCTACACCTTC
clone_size: NA; j_call: TRBJ1-5; v_call: TRBV10-3; cdr3_length: 13; d_call: NA; cdr3_aa: CAIGGAANQPQHF; cdr3_nt: TGTGCCATCGGCGGGGCGGCCAATCAGCCCCAGCATTTT
clone_size: NA; j_call: TRBJ2-5; v_call: TRBV5-1; cdr3_length: 14; d_call: NA; cdr3_aa: CASSGRGAPETQYF; cdr3_nt: TGCGCCAGCAGCGGCAGGGGGGCTCCGGAGACCCAGTACTTC
clone_size: NA; j_call: TRBJ2-1; v_call: TRBV2; cdr3_length: 18; d_call: TRBD2; cdr3_aa: CASSSGLAGVKSYNEQFF; cdr3_nt: TGTGCCAGCAGTTCGGGACTAGCGGGAGTAAAATCCTACAATGAGCAGTTCTTC
clone_size: NA; j_call: TRBJ1-5; v_call: TRBV7-9; cdr3_length: 14; d_call: TRBD1; cdr3_aa: CASSPGTGLQPQHF; cdr3_nt: TGTGCCAGCAGCCCGGGGACAGGGCTTCAGCCCCAGCATTTT
clone_size: NA; j_call: TRBJ2-1; v_call: TRBV5-6; cdr3_length: 14; d_call: NA; cdr3_aa: CASSRGLPSGEQFF; cdr3_nt: TGTGCCAGCAGCCGGGGACTGCCTAGTGGTGAGCAGTTCTTC
clone_size: NA; j_call: TRBJ1-2; v_call: TRBV5-1; cdr3_length: 15; d_call: NA; cdr3_aa: CASSLQGPPRDGYTF; cdr3_nt: TGCGCCAGCAGCCTGCAGGGGCCCCCCAGGGATGGCTACACCTTC
clone_size: NA; j_call: TRBJ2-1; v_call: TRBV27; cdr3_length: 16; d_call: NA; cdr3_aa: CASSLLQPSSYNEQFF; cdr3_nt: TGTGCCAGCAGTTTATTACAACCCAGCTCCTACAATGAGCAGTTCTTC
clone_size: NA; j_call: TRBJ2-7; v_call: TRBV28; cdr3_length: 16; d_call: NA; cdr3_aa: CASSPWTARGTYEQYF; cdr3_nt: TGTGCCAGCAGCCCTTGGACAGCTCGAGGGACCTACGAGCAGTACTTC
clone_size: NA; j_call: TRBJ1-6; v_call: TRBV5-1; cdr3_length: 15; d_call: TRBD1; cdr3_aa: CASSSGDRVNSPLHF; cdr3_nt: TGCGCCAGCAGCTCGGGGGACAGGGTAAATTCACCCCTCCACTTT
clone_size: NA; j_call: TRBJ2-3; v_call: TRBV10-3; cdr3_length: 14; d_call: NA; cdr3_aa: CAISESVSPDTQYF; cdr3_nt: TGTGCCATCAGTGAGTCTGTTAGCCCAGATACGCAGTATTTT
clone_size: NA; j_call: TRBJ2-3; v_call: TRBV27; cdr3_length: 16; d_call: NA; cdr3_aa: CASGGFGGPYTDTQYF; cdr3_nt: TGTGCCAGCGGGGGTTTCGGAGGGCCCTACACAGATACGCAGTATTTT
clone_size: NA; j_call: TRBJ1-6; v_call: TRBV2; cdr3_length: 15; d_call: NA; cdr3_aa: CASSVGPAGNSPLHF; cdr3_nt: TGTGCCAGCTCGGTAGGGCCAGCGGGAAATTCACCCCTCCACTTT
clone_size: NA; j_call: TRBJ1-1; v_call: TRBV14; cdr3_length: 17; d_call: TRBD1; cdr3_aa: CASSQRDRVGMNTEAFF; cdr3_nt: TGTGCCAGCAGCCAACGGGACAGGGTTGGGATGAACACTGAAGCTTTCTTT
clone_size: NA; j_call: TRBJ1-6; v_call: TRBV30; cdr3_length: 15; d_call: NA; cdr3_aa: CAWTFTGVGNSPLHF; cdr3_nt: TGTGCCTGGACCTTCACAGGCGTCGGGAATTCACCCCTCCACTTT
clone_size: few; j_call: TRBJ2-2; v_call: TRBV9; cdr3_length: 15; d_call: TRBD1; cdr3_aa: CASSTILQGTGELFF; cdr3_nt: TGTGCCAGCAGCACAATTTTACAGGGGACCGGGGAGCTGTTTTTT
clone_size: NA; j_call: TRBJ1-6; v_call: TRBV5-5; cdr3_length: 16; d_call: TRBD1; cdr3_aa: CASSTDRAFYNSPLHF; cdr3_nt: TGTGCCAGCAGCACGGACAGGGCCTTCTATAATTCACCCCTCCACTTT
clone_size: NA; j_call: TRBJ1-3; v_call: TRBV27; cdr3_length: 14; d_call: TRBD1; cdr3_aa: CASSTGAPGNTIYF; cdr3_nt: TGTGCCAGCAGCACAGGGGCCCCTGGAAACACCATATATTTT
clone_size: NA; j_call: TRBJ2-5; v_call: TRBV6-5; cdr3_length: 15; d_call: TRBD2; cdr3_aa: CARTLAGTLRETQYF; cdr3_nt: TGTGCCCGCACTCTAGCGGGAACACTTCGAGAGACCCAGTACTTC
clone_size: NA; j_call: TRBJ2-5; v_call: TRBV11-2; cdr3_length: 13; d_call: NA; cdr3_aa: CASSTPGWETQYF; cdr3_nt: TGTGCCAGCAGTACACCGGGGTGGGAGACCCAGTACTTC
clone_size: NA; j_call: TRBJ2-3; v_call: TRBV5-1; cdr3_length: 14; d_call: NA; cdr3_aa: CASSIPGGTDTQYF; cdr3_nt: TGCGCCAGCAGTATCCCGGGAGGCACAGATACGCAGTATTTT
clone_size: many; j_call: TRBJ2-2; v_call: TRBV29-1; cdr3_length: 15; d_call: TRBD2; cdr3_aa: CSAGETSGSSGELFF; cdr3_nt: TGCAGCGCCGGGGAAACTAGCGGGAGCTCCGGGGAGCTGTTTTTT
clone_size: NA; j_call: TRBJ2-7; v_call: TRBV6-1; cdr3_length: 15; d_call: TRBD2; cdr3_aa: CASSDPGLASYEQYF; cdr3_nt: TGTGCCAGCAGTGACCCGGGACTAGCGTCCTACGAGCAGTACTTC
clone_size: NA; j_call: TRBJ1-4; v_call: TRBV5-1; cdr3_length: 14; d_call: NA; cdr3_aa: CASSLGARGEKLFF; cdr3_nt: TGCGCCAGCAGCTTGGGGGCTCGCGGGGAAAAACTGTTTTTT
clone_size: NA; j_call: TRBJ1-4; v_call: TRBV5-1; cdr3_length: 14; d_call: NA; cdr3_aa: CASSFQGTNEKLFF; cdr3_nt: TGCGCCAGCAGCTTTCAGGGGACTAATGAAAAACTGTTTTTT
clone_size: NA; j_call: TRBJ2-7; v_call: TRBV15; cdr3_length: 15; d_call: NA; cdr3_aa: CATSGTPKSSYEQYF; cdr3_nt: TGTGCCACCAGCGGGACACCCAAGAGCTCCTACGAGCAGTACTTC
clone_size: once; j_call: TRBJ1-1; v_call: TRBV10-2; cdr3_length: 15; d_call: NA; cdr3_aa: CATTKREKGNTEAFF; cdr3_nt: TGCGCCACCACGAAGAGGGAAAAAGGGAACACTGAAGCTTTCTTT